These T cell receptor beta chains were read from a single sample in a study of CD8 T cells in ankylosing spondylitis. Using its own MiXCR run on the 5' RACE reads, TCRdb lists one record per CDR3 protein. Found here are 250,000 to 350,000 distinct CDR3 sequences, roughly 20% of them singletons; the top ten hold roughly 3.4%. The sequencing sample was made of blood, either unsorted or a sorted T cell fraction (not recorded which). The receptors stem from a female donor with ankylosing spondylitis or in good health (not recorded which). Each CDR3 is given with its conserved first and last residue. Each record gives: CDR3 length, clone size, J gene, D gene, V gene, CDR3 DNA, CDR3 protein. A D gene is named only where the DNA matches it firmly. Not all rows give a size; the values are once, few, many and, for expanded clones, a class.

CDR3 length: 17; clone size: NA; J gene: TRBJ2-3; D gene: TRBD2; V gene: TRBV7-2; CDR3 DNA: TGTGCCAGCAGCTCCCGGACTAGCGGGAAGGACACAGATACGCAGTATTTT; CDR3 protein: CASSSRTSGKDTDTQYF
CDR3 length: 13; clone size: few; J gene: TRBJ2-5; D gene: NA; V gene: TRBV7-9; CDR3 DNA: TGTGCCAGCAGCTTAGGGAGCGTGGAGACCCAGTACTTC; CDR3 protein: CASSLGSVETQYF
CDR3 length: 11; clone size: many; J gene: TRBJ2-5; D gene: NA; V gene: TRBV29-1; CDR3 DNA: TGCAGCGTTGAATTGGGAGGAGTCCTTAAATTC; CDR3 protein: CSVELGGVLKF
CDR3 length: 16; clone size: NA; J gene: TRBJ1-6; D gene: TRBD1; V gene: TRBV4-3; CDR3 DNA: TGCGCCAGCAGCCAAGACGCTGGACAGGCTTTTTCACCCCTCCACTTT; CDR3 protein: CASSQDAGQAFSPLHF
CDR3 length: 12; clone size: NA; J gene: TRBJ2-1; D gene: NA; V gene: TRBV5-1; CDR3 DNA: TGCGCCAGCAGGGATGAGCCGAGGGAGCAGTTCTTC; CDR3 protein: CASRDEPREQFF
CDR3 length: 14; clone size: NA; J gene: TRBJ2-7; D gene: NA; V gene: TRBV4-3; CDR3 DNA: TGCGCCAGCAGCTCCGGGGGCGCACACTACGAGCAGTACTTC; CDR3 protein: CASSSGGAHYEQYF
CDR3 length: 13; clone size: many; J gene: TRBJ2-5; D gene: NA; V gene: TRBV20-1; CDR3 DNA: TGCAGTGCGAGCCCCCGGGACCCAGGCCCCCAGTACTTC; CDR3 protein: CSASPRDPGPQYF
CDR3 length: 18; clone size: NA; J gene: TRBJ2-5; D gene: NA; V gene: TRBV20-1; CDR3 DNA: TGCAGTGCTAGAGATAGGTGGGTTAGGGGGAATGGACAAGAGACCCAGTACTTC; CDR3 protein: CSARDRWVRGNGQETQYF
CDR3 length: 12; clone size: many; J gene: TRBJ2-3; D gene: TRBD2; V gene: TRBV18; CDR3 DNA: TGCGCCAGCAGCCCTAGCGGGGATACGCAGTATTTT; CDR3 protein: CASSPSGDTQYF
CDR3 length: 14; clone size: NA; J gene: TRBJ2-5; D gene: NA; V gene: TRBV5-6; CDR3 DNA: TGTGCCAGCAGCTTGCGGGCAGGCAAAGAGACCCAGTACTTC; CDR3 protein: CASSLRAGKETQYF
CDR3 length: 20; clone size: few; J gene: TRBJ2-5; D gene: TRBD2; V gene: TRBV13; CDR3 DNA: TGTGCCAGCAGCCCCTCGCCCGTTGGGACTAGCGGGAGGGCCAGAGAGACCCAGTACTTC; CDR3 protein: CASSPSPVGTSGRARETQYF
CDR3 length: 15; clone size: NA; J gene: TRBJ1-5; D gene: NA; V gene: TRBV7-2; CDR3 DNA: TGTGCCAGCAGCTTATCCGGACGGCTCCGTCAGCCCCAGCATTTT; CDR3 protein: CASSLSGRLRQPQHF
CDR3 length: 18; clone size: NA; J gene: TRBJ2-5; D gene: TRBD2; V gene: TRBV20-1; CDR3 DNA: TGCAGTGCTAGAGATCTGGGTGGTCTAGCGGGGATCCAAGAGACCCAGTACTTC; CDR3 protein: CSARDLGGLAGIQETQYF
CDR3 length: 14; clone size: NA; J gene: TRBJ1-2; D gene: TRBD1; V gene: TRBV6-2/TRBV6-3; CDR3 DNA: TGTGCCAGCAGTTCCCCCCGGACAGGGAATGGCTACACCTTC; CDR3 protein: CASSSPRTGNGYTF
CDR3 length: 13; clone size: few; J gene: TRBJ2-7; D gene: NA; V gene: TRBV6-1; CDR3 DNA: TGTGCCAGCAGGGGTACGGGGGAATACGAGCAGTACTTC; CDR3 protein: CASRGTGEYEQYF
CDR3 length: 16; clone size: NA; J gene: TRBJ1-3; D gene: NA; V gene: TRBV20-1; CDR3 DNA: TGCAGTGCTAGACTACCCGCCCGGGGGGTTGGAAACACCATATATTTT; CDR3 protein: CSARLPARGVGNTIYF
CDR3 length: 15; clone size: few; J gene: TRBJ2-7; D gene: NA; V gene: TRBV7-2; CDR3 DNA: TGTGCCAGCACCATTAACGGGGGTAGCGGCTACGAGCAGTACTTC; CDR3 protein: CASTINGGSGYEQYF
CDR3 length: 14; clone size: few; J gene: TRBJ2-5; D gene: NA; V gene: TRBV7-2; CDR3 DNA: TGTGCCAGCAGCTTACTCAGGGACCAAGAGACCCAGTACTTC; CDR3 protein: CASSLLRDQETQYF
CDR3 length: 16; clone size: few; J gene: TRBJ1-2; D gene: NA; V gene: TRBV10-3; CDR3 DNA: TGTGCCATCAGTGAGGGGACCCAGACTAGGGACTATGGCTACACCTTC; CDR3 protein: CAISEGTQTRDYGYTF
CDR3 length: 15; clone size: few; J gene: TRBJ2-5; D gene: TRBD2; V gene: TRBV6-2/TRBV6-3; CDR3 DNA: TGTGCCAGCAGTTACTCTGGGACTAGCTACGAGACCCAGTACTTC; CDR3 protein: CASSYSGTSYETQYF
CDR3 length: 18; clone size: once; J gene: TRBJ1-6; D gene: NA; V gene: TRBV4-2; CDR3 DNA: TGTGCCAGCAGTCTTCTAAGGGGAGGGGCGGGCAATAATTCACCCCTCCACTTT; CDR3 protein: CASSLLRGGAGNNSPLHF
CDR3 length: 15; clone size: many; J gene: TRBJ1-3; D gene: NA; V gene: TRBV10-3; CDR3 DNA: TGTGCCATCAGTGAGGAGGGGAGCTCTGGAAACACCATATATTTT; CDR3 protein: CAISEEGSSGNTIYF
CDR3 length: 15; clone size: NA; J gene: TRBJ2-7; D gene: NA; V gene: TRBV11-2; CDR3 DNA: TGTGCCAGCAGCAGCCTCCGGGACAACTCCTACGAGCAGTACTTC; CDR3 protein: CASSSLRDNSYEQYF
CDR3 length: 13; clone size: NA; J gene: TRBJ1-2; D gene: NA; V gene: TRBV5-1; CDR3 DNA: TGCGCCAGCAGGCCCGACAAACCTTATGGCTACACCTTC; CDR3 protein: CASRPDKPYGYTF
CDR3 length: 14; clone size: NA; J gene: TRBJ2-3; D gene: TRBD2; V gene: TRBV6-1; CDR3 DNA: TGTGCCAGCATCATGCGGGAGGGCACAGATACGCAGTATTTT; CDR3 protein: CASIMREGTDTQYF
CDR3 length: 15; clone size: NA; J gene: TRBJ2-3; D gene: TRBD2; V gene: TRBV12-5; CDR3 DNA: TGTGCTAGTGGTCTAGCGGGAGGGCCCACAGATACGCAGTATTTT; CDR3 protein: CASGLAGGPTDTQYF
CDR3 length: 12; clone size: NA; J gene: TRBJ2-7; D gene: TRBD1; V gene: TRBV28; CDR3 DNA: TGTGCCAGCAGGACAGGGGGCTTCGAGCAGTACTTC; CDR3 protein: CASRTGGFEQYF
CDR3 length: 14; clone size: NA; J gene: TRBJ1-2; D gene: NA; V gene: TRBV30; CDR3 DNA: TGTGCCTGGAGTGGAGTCCCGTCTAACTATGGCTACACCTTC; CDR3 protein: CAWSGVPSNYGYTF